Given below is one T cell receptor beta chain in context. The sample originates from a study of blood T cell repertoires in COVID-19. Germline V gene sequence: CDR1 WSHSY, CDR2 SAAADI. V lost 6 bases to trimming and J lost 6 bases; unmatched junction nucleotides: 4. This CDR3 region has 13 residues. TCRdb's table, derived via immunoSEQ multiplex PCR, lists solely in-frame clones and lacks some. The sample shows approximately 76,000 clones, around 90% of them seen only once. This TCR came from a man aged 25-40 years with acute or convalescent COVID-19. The rearrangement joins TRBV10-2 to TRBJ2-3, with 9 bases identical to TRBD1. Specimen: peripheral blood. This chain's CDR3 is CASRQGAYDTQYF. The CDR3 region has the DNA TGCGCCAGCAGACAGGGGGCGTATGATACGCAGTATTTT.